The sequence of this T cell receptor (beta chain) was determined in a study of CD8+ T cells in alopecia areata. In the study overall: Among treated patients, severity was scored by affected scalp area percentage. Study results and caveats: Tofacitinib significantly lowered scalp clonality and expanded CD8+ clones among the top 100.

The treatment here: oral pan-JAK inhibitor, 5-10 mg twice daily. The investigators collected lesional scalp punch biopsies and peripheral blood from alopecia areata patients. RNA extraction and reverse transcription yielded cDNA as sequencing template. Method: immunoSEQ multiplex PCR; TCRdb's copy keeps in-frame clones and lacks some. The table records around 180,000 clones, around three fifths of them present only once. Worth noting for this clone: Its antigen is unknown.

Between the trimmed V and J ends, which lost 7 bases and 5 bases, there was a span of 21 bases. CDR1 SQVTM and CDR2 ANQGSEA come from the germline V gene. The CDR3 consists of 14 residues. This chain connects TRBV29-1 to TRBJ2-7; maybe TRBD1 (6 bases). The clonotype was recovered from a human donor with alopecia areata. The material sequenced was CD4+ T cells sorted from blood, taken at week 24, from a patient treated with tofacitinib. The DNA of the CDR3 is TGCAGCGGTGCAGTCTCAGGGGATAGGGACGAGCAGTACTTC. Encoded protein: CSGAVSGDRDEQYF.